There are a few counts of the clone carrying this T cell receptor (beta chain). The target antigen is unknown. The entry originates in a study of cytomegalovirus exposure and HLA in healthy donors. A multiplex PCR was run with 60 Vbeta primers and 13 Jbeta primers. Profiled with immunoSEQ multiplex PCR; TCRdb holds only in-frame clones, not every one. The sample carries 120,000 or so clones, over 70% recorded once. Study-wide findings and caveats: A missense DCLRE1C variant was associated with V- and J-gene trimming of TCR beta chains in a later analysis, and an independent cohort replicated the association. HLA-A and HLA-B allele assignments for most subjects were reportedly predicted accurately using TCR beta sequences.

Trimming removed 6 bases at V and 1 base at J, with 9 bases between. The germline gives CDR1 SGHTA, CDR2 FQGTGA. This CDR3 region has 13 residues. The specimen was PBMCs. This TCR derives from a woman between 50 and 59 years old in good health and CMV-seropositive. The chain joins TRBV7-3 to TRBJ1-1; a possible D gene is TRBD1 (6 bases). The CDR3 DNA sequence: TGTGCCAGCAGAGGACAGAAGAACACTGAAGCTTTCTTT. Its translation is CASRGQKNTEAFF.